A selection of T cell receptor beta chains follows, all from one sample in a study of cytomegalovirus exposure and HLA in healthy donors. Sequencing used immunoSEQ multiplex PCR; TCRdb keeps in-frame clones, though not all of them. Among some 170,000 clones listed, about 87% were seen once. Sequenced input: PBMCs. The receptor source for this set is a woman aged 25 to 39 in good health and CMV-seronegative. Each CDR3 is given with its conserved first and last residue. A D gene is named only where the DNA matches it firmly. Size values are once, few and many counts, or a class for expanded clones, and some rows have none.

>.|.|TRBJ2-5|TRBV29-1|14
CSGWMAGTGETQYF
>TRBD1|few|TRBJ1-5|TRBV4-1|15
CASSHTGAPDQPQHF
>TRBD1|.|TRBJ1-2|TRBV5-6|13
CASSQTGSYGYTF
>.|.|TRBJ2-7|TRBV5-6|13
CASSLIHSYEQYF
>.|.|TRBJ1-2|TRBV6-1|15
CASSEAAVANYGYTF
>.|.|TRBJ2-7|TRBV30|14
CAFNQQGPMDEQYF
>.|.|TRBJ1-2|TRBV6-5|15
CASGRQATVNYGYTF
>.|once|TRBJ1-5|TRBV2|13
CASSGGSEQPQHF
>.|.|TRBJ1-1|TRBV4-1|16
CASSHYQGSSITEAFF
>.|.|TRBJ1-2|TRBV5-4|15
CASSLGTVIGYGYTF
>.|.|TRBJ2-4|TRBV7-6|13
CASSSQTKNIQYF
>TRBD1|.|TRBJ2-1|TRBV7-9|15
CASLGQGVFYNEQFF
>.|.|TRBJ1-1|TRBV5-1|13
CASSLGTATEAFF
>.|.|TRBJ2-2|TRBV10-3|15
CAITGTGTKAGELFF
>TRBD2|.|TRBJ2-5|TRBV7-9|15
CASIIAGTNQETQYF
>.|.|TRBJ2-7|TRBV19|14
CASARSPGVGEQYF
>.|.|TRBJ1-3|TRBV9|15
CASSVAGARGNTIYF
>TRBD2|.|TRBJ2-3|TRBV7-9|17
CASSLIVAGVWTDTQYF